This T cell receptor beta chain was obtained from a study of T cells after yellow fever vaccination. Findings and caveats of the study: Clonotypes found in both CD4 and CD8 compartments made up a small share.

V gave up 6 bases and J gave up 4 bases; unmatched junction bases: 11. Germline CDR1 LGHNT, CDR2 FRNRAP. The CDR3 is 15 amino acids. Each CDR3 protein is one row after TCRdb ran MiXCR on the 5' RACE reads. This table has some 500,000 distinct CDR3 sequences, approximately 15% appearing once. This clonotype was seen a few times. The antigen is not known. This clonotype was obtained from a man aged 30 to 39 who received the YFV17D yellow fever vaccine. The sample in question was PBMCs, obtained on the day of the yellow fever booster vaccination. The rearrangement uses TRBV12-5 and TRBJ2-5; 7 bases are shared with TRBD1. The CDR3 spells CASGLGTERRETQYF. The CDR3 DNA reads as TGTGCTAGTGGCCTCGGGACAGAACGAAGAGAGACCCAGTACTTC. Variable domain in full (rest from reference TRBV12-5 and TRBJ2-5): DARVTQTPRHKVTEMGQEVTMRCQPILGHNTVFWYRQTMMQGLELLAYFRNRAPLDDSGMPKDRFSAEMPDATLATLKIQPSEPRDSAVYFCASGLGTERRETQYFGPGTRLLVL.